The TCR beta chain under discussion was sequenced for a study of cytomegalovirus exposure and HLA in healthy donors. The wider study: One earlier analysis, a look at about 179 million T cells, found more than 100 million unique TCR beta sequences.

Details on this clone: No antigen is known for it.

Amplification used 60 Vbeta primers and 13 Jbeta primers. TCRdb keeps only in-frame clones here, not all; method: immunoSEQ multiplex PCR. The sample includes around 210,000 clones, around 80% of them seen just once. Germline V gene data show CDR1 as SNHLY and CDR2 as FYNNEI. CDR3 length equals 15 residues. The ends were cut back, 3 bases at V and 1 base at J, with 10 bases in the middle. General observations from the study: Some V segments could not be told apart, so they were left out, TRBV6-2 and TRBV6-3 among them. According to the study, around 180 TCR beta chains were cytomegalovirus-associated. Cytomegalovirus status was reportedly diagnosed by the classifier with high sensitivity and specificity.

This clonotype was sampled from a boy younger than 18 in good health and CMV-seronegative. The J gene is TRBJ1-5, the V gene TRBV2, with a possible D match to TRBD1 (6 bases). The sequenced material came from PBMCs. CDR3 sequence (DNA): TGTGCCAGCAGTGAGGAAACAGGGAGCAATCAGCCCCAGCATTTT. It translates to CASSEETGSNQPQHF.